Listed here are 13 T cell receptor beta chains from one sample, sequenced in a study of T cells in Graves' hyperthyroidism and ophthalmopathy. TCR beta CDR3 region amplification was performed from RNA transcripts. HTBI primers were employed in a first-round RT-PCR of the TCR CDR3. TCRdb independently ran MiXCR on the multiplex PCR reads; one entry per CDR3 protein. The sample carries hundreds of thousands of distinct CDR3 sequences, approximately 14% recorded once. Sequenced input: blood. These receptors were collected from a middle-aged woman with Graves' ophthalmopathy.

As to this clonotype: One end of the junction fails to match germline, which may point to a read error. The chain links TRBV18 to TRBJ1-5; a weak D match, TRBD1 (5 bases). Germline CDR1 KGHSH, CDR2 LQKENI. The CDR3 loop spans 13 amino acids. Written as DNA, the CDR3 is TGTGTCAGCTCGCGGGGGGAAAATCAGCCCCAGCATTTT. This gives the protein CVSSRGENQPQHF.

There are many counts of this clonotype. V is TRBV29-1 and J is TRBJ2-5, with D unresolved. The CDR3 spans 13 residues. Germline V gene sequence: CDR1 SQVTM, CDR2 ANQGSEA. The V end lost 4 bases, the J end lost 2 bases, and 11 bases lay between the germline ends. In nucleotides, the CDR3 is TGCAGCGTTGTTGTAGGACCTCAAGAGACCCAGTACTTC. Its translation is CSVVVGPQETQYF.

The V and J genes are TRBV6-2 or TRBV6-3 and TRBJ2-7, with 10 positions matching TRBD2. The CDR3 loop spans 14 amino acids. Germline V gene lookup returns CDR1 MNHEY and CDR2 SVGEGT. V shed 5 bases and J 3 bases; nucleotides not matched to a gene: 4. The CDR3 nucleotides read TGTGCCAGCAGTGGGGGACTAGCGATCTACGAGCAGTACTTC. This translates into CASSGGLAIYEQYF.

This clonotype occurred once. The V call is TRBV27, the J call TRBJ2-5; 7 bases align to TRBD2. The CDR3 runs 15 residues. V lost 8 bases to trimming and J lost 5 bases; unmatched junction nucleotides: 14. Germline lookup yields CDR1 MNHEY and CDR2 SMNVEV (reference sequence). The chain's CDR3 is CASGGGGSRSETQYF. The CDR3 DNA is TGTGCCAGCGGGGGGGGTGGCTCCCGGTCGGAGACCCAGTACTTC.

This clonotype was seen at least ten times. CDR3 sequence: CASSSSRGGEQYF. The CDR3 DNA is TGTGCCAGCAGTTCCTCCAGGGGGGGAGAGCAGTACTTC. The gene calls are TRBV28 and TRBJ2-7; D may be TRBD1 or TRBD2 (7 bases each). V was trimmed by 4 bases and J by 7 bases, leaving 14 bases between them. The CDR3 is 13 amino acids. Per germline, CDR1 MDHEN and CDR2 SYDVKM. Full variable domain (rest looked up from reference TRBV28 and TRBJ2-7): DVKVTQSSRYLVKRTGEKVFLECVQDMDHENMFWYRQDPGLGLRLIYFSYDVKMKEKGDIPEGYSVSREKKERFSLILESASTNQTSMYLCASSSSRGGEQYFGPGTRLTVT.

The J gene is TRBJ1-1, the V gene TRBV30, with D unresolved. Trimming cost V 2 bases and J 4 bases, with 8 bases left between them. The CDR3 consists of 12 residues. In germline, CDR1 is GTSNPN, CDR2 SVGIG (reference sequence). The chain's CDR3 is CAWSLRSTEAFF. Here the CDR3 DNA reads TGTGCCTGGAGTCTTCGGTCCACTGAAGCTTTCTTT.

This clonotype appeared many times. J is TRBJ2-2 and V is TRBV12-5; the D gene is possibly TRBD1 (5 bases). This CDR3 has 13 amino acids. V was clipped by 7 bases and J by 5 bases, with 11 bases between them. Per the germline V gene, CDR1 is LGHNT and CDR2 is FRNRAP. In nucleotides, the CDR3 is TGTGCTAGTGCAGGGTGGGAAACCGGGGAGCTGTTTTTT. Amino acid sequence: CASAGWETGELFF.

The rearrangement uses TRBV7-2 and TRBJ2-5; D is possibly TRBD1 or TRBD2 (5 bases each). CDR1 is SGHTA, CDR2 FQGNSA, per germline. The ends were cut back, 1 base at V and 1 base at J, with 13 bases in the middle. This CDR3 contains 16 residues. CDR3 protein: CASSLESRGTQETQYF. The CDR3 DNA reads TGTGCCAGCAGCTTAGAGTCCCGGGGCACCCAAGAGACCCAGTACTTC.

Ten or more counts support this clonotype. The chain joins TRBV6-5 to TRBJ2-3; 9 positions match TRBD2. The germline V gene encodes CDR1 MNHEY and CDR2 SVGAGI. The CDR3 sequence is 16 residues long. The J segment lost 3 bases and the V segment lost 0 bases, leaving 4 bases of the junction unmatched. The chain's CDR3 is CASSYSVRGGTDTQYF. In nucleotides, the CDR3 is TGTGCCAGCAGTTACTCGGTGCGGGGGGGAACAGATACGCAGTATTTT.

This clonotype has at least ten counts. The gene calls are TRBV3-1 and TRBJ2-7, with TRBD1 matching over 9 bases. CDR3 length equals 16 residues. The V and J ends lost 4 bases and 0 bases, in that order; junction bases with no gene match: 7. CDR1 is LGHDT and CDR2 is YNNKEL in the germline V gene (reference sequence). The CDR3 region has the DNA TGTGCCAGCAGCCCTTCCGGGACAGGGTTCTCCTACGAGCAGTACTTC. Amino acids: CASSPSGTGFSYEQYF.

Many counts were recorded for this clonotype. The genes are TRBV27 and TRBJ1-2; TRBD1 is a possible D gene (5 bases). V lost 2 bases and J 2 bases, leaving 12 bases between the germline ends. The CDR3 is 15 residues long. The V gene's germline CDR1 is MNHEY and CDR2 SMNVEV (reference sequence). The CDR3: CASSLRGVTNYGYTF. The CDR3 bases are TGTGCCAGCAGTTTAAGAGGGGTCACAAACTATGGCTACACCTTC.

In its sample, this clonotype was seen many times. The chain is built from TRBV11-2 and TRBJ2-7, with 9 bases matching TRBD1. The V gene's germline CDR1 is SGHAT and CDR2 FQNNGV. The length of the CDR3 is 17 residues. Trimming removed 4 bases from V and 7 bases from J; junction bases left unmatched: 17. Written as DNA, the CDR3 is TGTGCCAGCAGCTGGAAAATCCGGACAGGGGTGGCGAGGGAGCAGTACTTC. It yields the protein CASSWKIRTGVAREQYF.

This clonotype came up many times. The V and J genes are TRBV29-1 and TRBJ1-2, with D unresolved. The V end lost 6 bases, the J end lost 5 bases, and 16 bases lay between the germline ends. CDR1 is SQVTM and CDR2 is ANQGSEA in the germline V gene. The CDR3 extends over 13 amino acids. CDR3 protein: CSVALGGGYGYTF. The DNA for the CDR3 is TGCAGCGTCGCACTCGGTGGAGGGTATGGCTACACCTTC.